Listed here are 22 T cell receptor beta chains from one sample, sequenced in a study of tumor-infiltrating lymphocytes in primary liver carcinoma. With a constant-region primer, TCR beta cDNA was made from around 520 ng of total RNA. Three nested multiplex PCR rounds of slightly modified ARM-PCR generated TCR beta libraries. For 10 cycles apiece, the opening two PCR rounds ran with TRBV1-TRBV30 forward primers and a C-beta reverse primer. In TCRdb, the multiplex PCR reads were re-called with MiXCR into one record per CDR3 protein. The table has tens of thousands of distinct CDR3 sequences, about 70% seen once. Co-extraction of both nucleic acids (RNA and DNA) used about 18-34 mg of unsorted bulk tissue. Sequencing was carried out using liver tumor tissue from sampling region 4. Subset in this sample: tumor region T4, right-lateral pole. The receptors were sampled from a man in his forties with primary liver carcinoma and hepatitis B virus infection.

The J gene is TRBJ1-5, the V gene TRBV4-2; 8 bases line up with TRBD1. The V and J ends lost 4 bases and 5 bases, in that order; junction bases with no gene match: 7. CDR1 is LGHNA, CDR2 YNFKEQ, per germline. This CDR3 comprises 15 residues. The CDR3, as DNA: TGTGCCAGCAGCCCGGGACAGGCGGTGGATCAGCCCCAGCATTTT. This codes for CASSPGQAVDQPQHF.

Note on this clonotype: One junction end disagrees with the germline gene, perhaps due to a read error. The chain couples TRBV6-5 to TRBJ2-7; maybe TRBD2 (5 bases). There are 13 residues in the CDR3. The germline gives CDR1 MNHEY, CDR2 SVGAGI. CDR3 protein: CASSYGLSYEQYF. In DNA, the CDR3 is TGTGCCAGTAGTTACGGACTTTCCTACGAGCAGTACTTC.

This sequence joins TRBV19 and TRBJ2-2, with TRBD1 matching 7 bases. This CDR3 region has 13 residues. V was clipped by 10 bases and J by 6 bases; unmatched bases: 8. Germline lookup yields CDR1 LNHDA and CDR2 SQIVND (reference sequence). CDR3 residues: CATRTGGAGELFF. The DNA of the CDR3 is TGTGCCACCAGGACAGGTGGGGCCGGGGAGCTGTTTTTT.

As to this clonotype: The final CDR3 position lacks the conserved phenylalanine or tryptophan, pointing to a likely read error. The gene calls are TRBV6-5 and TRBJ1-4; no reliable D call. This CDR3 is built from 17 residues. Germline CDR1 reads MNHEY; CDR2 reads SVGAGI. The CDR3 bases are TGCGCCTGCAGTTACTATTGGGATTCGGCGCTTAATGAAAAACTGTTTCTT. Translation gives CACSYYWDSALNEKLFL.

The rearrangement links TRBV23-1 to TRBJ2-1; D is perhaps TRBD1 (6 bases). TRBV23-1 is an ORF; its function is uncertain. This CDR3 is built from 16 residues. Trimming stripped 2 bases from V and 3 bases from J, with 14 bases between. This CDR3 reads CASSQDRRKGYNEQFF. CDR3 nucleotide sequence: TGCGCCAGCAGTCAAGACAGGCGTAAAGGCTACAATGAGCAGTTCTTC.

This chain connects TRBV11-2 to TRBJ2-3; 14 positions agree with TRBD2. J was trimmed by 5 bases and V by 4 bases; bases with no gene match: 14. Germline assignment: CDR1 SGHAT and CDR2 FQNNGV. The CDR3 is 19 residues long. CDR3 region: CASSYSSTSGRAGRDTQYF. CDR3 sequence (DNA): TGTGCCAGCAGCTACTCTTCGACTAGCGGGAGGGCGGGGCGAGATACGCAGTATTTT.

This clonotype was counted many times. A much bigger clone sits one base away, suggesting this may be a read error. V and J are TRBV2 and TRBJ2-1; 10 nucleotides match TRBD2. This CDR3 region has 11 residues. From germline, CDR1 is SNHLY and CDR2 FYNNEI. V lost 6 bases and J lost 12; bases outside the gene matches: 2. The CDR3 DNA reads TGTGCCAGCAGCTTAGCGGGAGGGCAGTTCTTC. It encodes CASSLAGGQFF.

As regards this clonotype: The conserved phenylalanine or tryptophan normally closing the CDR3 is absent here, so this likely arose from a read error. The chain carries TRBV12-3 or TRBV12-4 and TRBJ2-3, with D uncertain. This CDR3 is 13 amino acids long. V was trimmed by 7 bases and J by 1 base, leaving 9 bases between them. DNA for the CDR3: TGTGCCAGCAATGCGGACGGCACAGATACGCAGTATCTT. It is translated as CASNADGTDTQYL.

This clonotype showed up many times. The chain couples TRBV5-4 to TRBJ1-1; TRBD1 is a possible D gene (5 bases). The germline V gene encodes CDR1 SGHNT and CDR2 YYREEE (reference sequence). This CDR3 has 14 amino acids. The V gene lost 4 bases and the J gene lost 4 bases, with 14 bases spanning the gap. The DNA for the CDR3 is TGTGCCAGCAGCCCGGAGGGGTTTTTCACTGAAGCTTTCTTT. Translated: CASSPEGFFTEAFF.

As regards this clonotype: An end of the junction does not agree with germline; a read error may underlie this. The chain recombines TRBV11-1 with TRBJ2-2, with 8 bases matching TRBD2. This CDR3 has 13 residues. Per germline, CDR1 SGHAT and CDR2 FQDESV (reference sequence). CDR3 nucleotides: TGTGCCAGCAGCTTAGTAGCCGGCGGGGGGCTGTTCTTT. Its translation is CASSLVAGGGLFF.

Concerning this clonotype itself: Since a much larger clone is just one base distant, this may be a read error. The chain is built from TRBV10-3 and TRBJ2-7, with 8 bases lining up with TRBD2. The CDR3 extends over 13 amino acids. CDR1 is ENHRY and CDR2 is SYGVKD in the germline V gene. The CDR3 reads CATKPGLAGEQHF. The DNA of the CDR3 is TGTGCCACCAAACCAGGACTAGCCGGCGAGCAGCACTTC.

The chain has TRBV28 and TRBJ1-3, with D possibly TRBD1 on 5 matching bases. CDR1 and CDR2 (germline): MDHEN, SYDVKM. Trimming removed 5 bases at V and 3 bases at J, with 8 bases between. The CDR3 totals 13 residues. Written as DNA, the CDR3 is TGTGCCAGCAGTCGAGGGGTTGGAAACACCATATATTTT. It yields the protein CASSRGVGNTIYF.

CDR3: CASTEWDKQETQYF. In DNA form, the CDR3 reads TGTGCCAGCACGGAGTGGGACAAGCAAGAGACCCAGTACTTC. The chain joins TRBV2 to TRBJ2-5; a possible D gene is TRBD1 (6 bases). CDR1 and CDR2 (germline): SNHLY, FYNNEI. The CDR3 is 14 amino acids. Trimming stripped 7 bases from V and 2 bases from J, with 14 bases between. Based on the CDR3 plus reference TRBV2 and TRBJ2-5, the full variable domain is EPEVTQTPSHQVTQMGQEVILRCVPISNHLYFYWYRQILGQKVEFLVSFYNNEISEKSEIFDDQFSVERPDGSNFTLKIRSTKLEDSAMYFCASTEWDKQETQYFGPGTRLLVL.

This clonotype was picked up many times. V gene TRBV6-6 combines with J gene TRBJ2-7; maybe TRBD1 (5 bases). The CDR3 runs to 13 residues. The V and J ends lost 2 bases and 5 bases respectively, with 10 bases between them. From germline, CDR1 is MNHNY and CDR2 SVGAGI (reference sequence). CDR3 protein: CASSYRQGNEQYF. The DNA for the CDR3 is TGTGCCAGCAGTTACCGGCAGGGTAACGAGCAGTACTTC.

A remark on this clonotype: A much bigger clone sits one base away, suggesting this may be a read error. This chain connects TRBV5-1 to TRBJ2-7, with TRBD2 as a possible D gene (5 bases). The germline V gene encodes CDR1 SGHRS and CDR2 YFSETQ. The CDR3 is 13 residues long. The V and J ends lost 5 bases and 4 bases respectively, with 13 bases between them. The CDR3 reads CASSLWRTYEQYF. CDR3 sequence (DNA): TGCGCCAGCAGTTTGTGGCGGACTTACGAGCAGTACTTC.

About this clonotype: The CDR3 end shows no conserved phenylalanine or tryptophan, and so a read error is likely. The V gene is TRBV2, the J gene TRBJ1-6, with 8 bases lining up with TRBD1. There are 15 residues in the CDR3. Trimming took 5 bases from V and 7 from J; bases not matched to a gene: 7. The V gene's germline CDR1 is SNHLY and CDR2 FYNNEI. CDR3 nucleotide sequence: TGTGCCAGCAGTAACCAGGGGGCGCGGAATTCACCCCTCCACGTT. It specifies CASSNQGARNSPLHV.

For this clonotype: Sequence at one end of the junction differs from germline and may be a read error. The chain combines TRBV7-9 with TRBJ1-5; 8 bases fit TRBD1. Germline loops: CDR1 SEHNR, CDR2 FQNEAQ (reference sequence). The CDR3 consists of 15 residues. The CDR3 protein is CVSSHSDRENQPQHF. For the CDR3, the DNA is TGTGTCAGCAGCCACTCGGACAGGGAAAACCAGCCCCAGCATTTT.

The sample holds many counts of this clonotype. The chain has TRBV29-1 and TRBJ1-1; D not certain. The CDR3 sequence is 12 residues long. The V gene lost 1 base and the J gene lost 1 base, with 4 bases spanning the gap. Germline CDR1 is SQVTM and CDR2 is ANQGSEA. The CDR3: CSVEGSNTEAFF. CDR3 in DNA: TGCAGCGTTGAAGGGTCGAACACTGAAGCTTTCTTT.

This rearrangement joins TRBV30 to TRBJ2-7; 10 bases are shared with TRBD2. This CDR3 is built from 14 residues. With V trimmed by 4 bases and J by 8 bases, 11 bases remained unmatched. The V gene's germline CDR1 is GTSNPN and CDR2 SVGIG (reference sequence). The chain's CDR3 is CAWNSRMGLAQQYF. In DNA, the CDR3 is TGTGCCTGGAATTCTCGAATGGGACTAGCGCAGCAGTACTTC.

With respect to this clonotype: It is likely a read error, because the conserved phenylalanine at the end of the CDR3 is missing. This rearrangement joins TRBV6-1 to TRBJ2-3, with D perhaps TRBD2 (6 bases). Germline V gives CDR1 MNHNS, CDR2 SASEGT. The CDR3 has 15 residues. This chain's CDR3 is CASSFRTTVTDTQYI. CDR3 sequence (DNA): TGTGCTAGCAGTTTTCGGACTACCGTCACAGATACGCAGTATATT.

Of note for this clonotype: One end of the junction varies from germline; a read error may be responsible. The rearrangement links TRBV6-5 to TRBJ2-2; D perhaps matches TRBD2 (5 bases). The CDR3 runs 15 residues. CDR1 is MNHEY and CDR2 is SVGAGI in the germline V gene. The CDR3 sequence: CTSSYAADGTGELFF. CDR3 coding DNA: TGTACCAGCAGCTACGCAGCGGACGGCACCGGGGAGCTGTTTTTT.

Of note for this clonotype: Given the absence of the conserved phenylalanine or tryptophan at the CDR3 end, a read error is likely. CDR3 sequence: CASRQGTGNYGYTL. The DNA for the CDR3 is TGTGCCAGCAGACAAGGGACAGGGAATTATGGCTACACCCTC. The chain joins TRBV6-5 to TRBJ1-2; 9 bases map to TRBD1. The germline V gene encodes CDR1 MNHEY and CDR2 SVGAGI. V dropped 6 bases and J dropped 5; count of bases not matched to a gene: 7. This CDR3 is built from 14 residues.